This entry lists 10 T cell receptor beta chains sequenced from one sample in a study of T cell repertoires in cytomegalovirus infection. TCRdb passed the reads through MiXCR, listing each CDR3 protein once. The repertoire holds roughly 250,000 distinct CDR3 sequences, with about 12% as singletons. Input material: PBMCs. The receptors stem from a human donor in good health (CMV status not recorded). Some clones in this sample may be carry-over from other donors' samples.

The chain employs TRBV27 and TRBJ1-1; D gene unclear. The CDR3 runs 17 residues. Per the germline V gene, CDR1 is MNHEY and CDR2 is SMNVEV (reference sequence). The ends were cut back, 6 bases at V and 0 bases at J, with 20 bases in the middle. CDR3 coding DNA: TGTGCCAGCAGCCCAACAATCCTCGGGCAGTTGAACACTGAAGCTTTCTTT. It encodes CASSPTILGQLNTEAFF.

This clonotype was found many times. V gene TRBV5-5 combines with J gene TRBJ2-3; 7 bases match TRBD2. V was clipped by 4 bases and J by 6 bases; unmatched bases: 17. The CDR3 is 17 amino acids. Germline V lookup: CDR1 SGHKS, CDR2 YYEKEE (reference sequence). CDR3 bases: TGTGCCAGCAGCCCCAAGACTAGCTTCCCTTCGCAGGATACGCAGTATTTT. It yields the protein CASSPKTSFPSQDTQYF.

The chain has TRBV20-1 and TRBJ2-5; 11 bases are a match to TRBD2. With V trimmed by 5 bases and J by 3 bases, 2 bases remained unmatched. The germline V gene encodes CDR1 DFQATT and CDR2 SNEGSKA (reference sequence). CDR3 length: 13 amino acids. The CDR3 here is CSAGTSGEETQYF. In nucleotides, the CDR3 is TGCAGTGCTGGGACTAGCGGTGAAGAGACCCAGTACTTC.

This clonotype was found many times. This chain links TRBV5-1 with TRBJ2-2, with 8 bases identical to TRBD2. This CDR3 has 18 amino acids. The germline V gene has CDR1 SGHRS and CDR2 YFSETQ. J lost 4 bases, V lost 3 bases, and 14 bases had no gene match. The CDR3 nucleotides are TGCGCCAGCAGCTGGGGCCTAGCGGGCCAGGTCATCACCGGGGAGCTGTTTTTT. Protein product: CASSWGLAGQVITGELFF.

This clonotype was observed many times. The rearrangement links TRBV7-2 to TRBJ1-3, with D unresolved. The CDR3 extends over 15 amino acids. V lost 3 bases to trimming and J lost 1 base, with 10 bases between them. The germline gives CDR1 SGHTA, CDR2 FQGNSA. Here the CDR3 reads CASSFTGESGNTIYF. The DNA of the CDR3 is TGTGCCAGCAGCTTTACTGGGGAGTCTGGAAACACCATATATTTT. The entire variable domain, with the rest obtained from reference TRBV7-2 and TRBJ1-3, is as follows: GAGVSQSPSNKVTEKGKDVELRCDPISGHTALYWYRQSLGQGLEFLIYFQGNSAPDKSGLPSDRFSAERTGGSVSTLTIQRTQQEDSAVYLCASSFTGESGNTIYFGEGSWLTVV.

The chain employs TRBV6-2 or TRBV6-3 and TRBJ2-1; D possibly corresponds to TRBD2 (6 bases). CDR3 length: 14 residues. V lost 0 bases, J lost 9 bases, and 12 bases lay in between. Germline V gives CDR1 MNHEY, CDR2 SVGEGT. CDR3 in DNA: TGTGCCAGCAGTTACTCCCCGACTAGTTCTGAGCAGTTCTTC. Protein sequence: CASSYSPTSSEQFF.

This clonotype was seen ten or more times. The chain has TRBV7-8 and TRBJ2-3; D call uncertain. CDR3 length: 16 amino acids. The germline V and J ends were trimmed by 6 bases and 5 bases, with 21 bases remaining between them. Per germline, CDR1 SGHVS and CDR2 FQNEAQ. Here the CDR3 reads CASSFGRSSAVDTQYF. In DNA, the CDR3 is TGTGCCAGCAGTTTCGGAAGGAGCTCTGCGGTAGATACGCAGTATTTT.

The CDR3 region has the DNA TGCAGTGTGGCCCCTCCGGATACGCAGTATTTT. Its translation is CSVAPPDTQYF. The chain uses TRBV20-1 and TRBJ2-3; D is uncertain. Germline V gene lookup returns CDR1 DFQATT and CDR2 SNEGSKA (reference sequence). Trimming shortened V by 7 bases and J by 6 bases, and 11 bases separated the two germline ends. The CDR3 runs to 11 residues.

This clonotype has ten or more counts. This chain uses TRBV4-3 with TRBJ1-4; D is possibly TRBD1 (5 bases). The CDR3 runs 15 residues. V was cut by 2 bases and J by 4 bases, with 11 bases left in between. CDR1 is LGHNA, CDR2 YSLEER, per germline. The CDR3 DNA follows: TGCGCCAGCAGCCAATCGACAGTTGGTAATGAAAAACTGTTTTTT. Its protein product is CASSQSTVGNEKLFF.

The table lists this clonotype with many counts. The chain combines TRBV5-6 with TRBJ2-3; the match to TRBD2 covers 10 bases. V trimming: 1 base; J trimming: 1 base; junction bases outside the gene matches: 6. The CDR3 contains 17 residues. Germline V gives CDR1 SGHDT, CDR2 YYEEEE. The CDR3 sequence is CASSLIRTSGGTDTQYF. As DNA, the CDR3 is TGTGCCAGCAGCTTGATCCGGACTAGCGGCGGCACAGATACGCAGTATTTT.